This T cell receptor (beta chain) stems from a study of shared clonotypes between healthy human individuals. This CDR3 has 16 residues. Germline V gene lookup returns CDR1 SEHNR and CDR2 FQNEAQ (reference sequence). V lost 5 bases and J 9 bases, leaving 24 bases between the germline ends. Replicate PCRs run on sorted subsets employed 200 ng DNA, 25,000 to 35,000 T cell genomes. Clones were sequenced by immunoSEQ multiplex PCR, and TCRdb holds only the in-frame ones, with some missing. The sample yields hundreds of thousands of clones, 95% to 97% seen once. Positive CCR7 selection of CD45RO-negative cells yielded the naive CD8 cells, and terminally differentiated effector memory CD45RA+ cells were excluded.

The sequence was obtained from a woman aged 25 to 39 in good health. Sequenced sample: naive CD8+ T cells sorted from blood. V gene TRBV7-9 combines with J gene TRBJ2-3; maybe TRBD2 (6 bases). CDR3 in amino acids: CASSVTGTVDPDTQYF. The CDR3 nucleotides are TGTGCCAGCAGCGTAACCGGGACTGTGGACCCGGACACGCAGTATTTT.